The entry that follows covers one T cell receptor beta chain sequence. The data were obtained in a study of T cells in women clearing cervical HPV infection. Background on the study: Cases' blood sampling followed lesion detection by median about 21 weeks (90 to 200).

The data were produced by immunoSEQ multiplex PCR, yet TCRdb's version contains in-frame clones alone and is incomplete. The specimen's table records 30,000 to 45,000 clones. Sequencing input: blood buffy coat. This TCR derives from a woman aged 18 to 75 with a cervical HPV16 infection that either progressed to CIN3+ or cleared (not recorded which).

CDR3: CASSLGLGGTNEKLFF. The CDR3 DNA, read in part, is TGCGCCAGCAGCTTGGGTTTGGGGGGGACTAATGAAAAG. The rearrangement links TRBV5-1 to TRBJ2-2, with TRBD2 matching over 7 bases. The read terminates 3 residues before the CDR3 end, so the remaining end is supplied by the germline J gene. Germline V lookup: CDR1 SGHRS, CDR2 YFSETQ. The CDR3 totals 16 residues.